This T cell receptor beta chain was sequenced during a study of blood T cell repertoires in COVID-19. At the level of the study: The United States, Italy and Spain provided the acute and convalescent COVID-19 samples.

Authors' methods: Cell counts per sample came from amplifying reference gene primers. Profiling relied on immunoSEQ multiplex PCR, and the TCRdb table lists in-frame clones only, not all of them. V, J and clone size are taken as reported in that table, and D and trimming were inferred from the DNA itself. There are about 380,000 clones in the sample; 70% to 90% occur only once, and around 1.2% lies in the top ten. This CDR3 has 18 amino acids. Unmatched junction bases numbered 16, after V lost 5 bases and J lost 5 bases. Germline values: CDR1 LNHDA, CDR2 SQIVND (reference sequence). The V and J genes are TRBV19 and TRBJ2-1; TRBD2 matches 9 bases. This receptor was identified in a man aged 40-55 years with acute or convalescent COVID-19. Sequencing was performed on peripheral blood. The CDR3: CASSAQAGLAYVNNEQFF. In DNA form, the CDR3 reads TGTGCCAGTAGTGCCCAGGCGGGACTAGCATACGTTAACAATGAGCAGTTCTTC.